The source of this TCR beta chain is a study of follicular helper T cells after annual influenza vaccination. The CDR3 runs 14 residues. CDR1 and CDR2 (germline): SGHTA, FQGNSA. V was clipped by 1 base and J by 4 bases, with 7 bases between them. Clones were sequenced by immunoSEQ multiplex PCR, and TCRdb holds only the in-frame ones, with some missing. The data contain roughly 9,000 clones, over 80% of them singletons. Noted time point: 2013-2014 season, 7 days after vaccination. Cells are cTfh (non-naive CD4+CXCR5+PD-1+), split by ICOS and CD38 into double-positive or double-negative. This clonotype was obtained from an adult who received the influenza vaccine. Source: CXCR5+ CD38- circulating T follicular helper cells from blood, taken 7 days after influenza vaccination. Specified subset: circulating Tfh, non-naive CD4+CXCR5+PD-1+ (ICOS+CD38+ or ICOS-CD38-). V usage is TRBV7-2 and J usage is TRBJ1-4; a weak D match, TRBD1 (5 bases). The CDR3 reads CASSLVRGNEKLFF. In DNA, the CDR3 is TGTGCCAGCAGCTTAGTTAGGGGTAATGAAAAACTGTTTTTT.